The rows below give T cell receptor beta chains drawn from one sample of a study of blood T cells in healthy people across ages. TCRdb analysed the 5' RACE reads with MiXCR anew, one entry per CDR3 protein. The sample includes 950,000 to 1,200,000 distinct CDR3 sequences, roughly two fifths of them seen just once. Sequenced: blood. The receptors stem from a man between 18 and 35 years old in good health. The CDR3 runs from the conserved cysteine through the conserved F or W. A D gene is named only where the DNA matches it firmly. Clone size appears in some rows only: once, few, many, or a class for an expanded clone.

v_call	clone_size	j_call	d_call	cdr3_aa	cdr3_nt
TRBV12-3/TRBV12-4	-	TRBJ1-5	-	CASSLTVRPNQPQHF	TGTGCCAGCAGTTTGACAGTCCGCCCCAATCAGCCCCAGCATTTT
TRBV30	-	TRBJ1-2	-	CAWRRAGVQYGYTF	TGTGCCTGGAGGAGGGCCGGGGTCCAGTATGGCTACACCTTC
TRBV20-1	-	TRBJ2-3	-	CSASGFGPAGTDTQYF	TGCAGTGCTAGTGGGTTTGGACCAGCGGGCACAGATACGCAGTATTTT
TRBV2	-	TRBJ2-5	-	CASSEEGWQETQYF	TGTGCCAGCAGTGAAGAGGGCTGGCAAGAGACCCAGTACTTC
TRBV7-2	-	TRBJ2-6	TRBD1	CASRRDRGSSGANVLTF	TGTGCCAGCAGACGGGACAGGGGTAGCTCTGGGGCCAACGTCCTGACTTTC
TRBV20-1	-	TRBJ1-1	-	CSARKQAFAFF	TGCAGTGCTAGAAAACAGGCGTTTGCTTTCTTT
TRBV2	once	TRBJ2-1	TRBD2	CASSGGGSPQFF	TGTGCTAGCAGTGGTGGCGGGAGCCCGCAGTTCTTC
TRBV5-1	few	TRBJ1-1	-	CASSLSRQVGTEAFF	TGCGCCAGCAGCTTGAGTAGGCAGGTCGGCACTGAAGCTTTCTTT
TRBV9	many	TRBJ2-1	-	CASSVGQYNEQFF	TGTGCCAGCAGCGTAGGTCAGTACAATGAGCAGTTCTTC
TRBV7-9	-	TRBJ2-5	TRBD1	CASSLVWDSQETQYF	TGTGCCAGCAGCTTAGTATGGGACAGCCAAGAGACCCAGTACTTC
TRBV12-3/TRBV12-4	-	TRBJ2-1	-	CASSQLWVLDEQFF	TGTGCCAGCAGCCAACTGTGGGTGCTCGATGAGCAGTTCTTC
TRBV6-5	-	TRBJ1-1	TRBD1	CASRGQGLMNTEAFF	TGTGCCAGCAGGGGACAGGGTCTAATGAACACTGAAGCTTTCTTT
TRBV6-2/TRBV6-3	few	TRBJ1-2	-	CASSSLQGAGDGYTF	TGTGCCAGCAGTTCACTACAGGGAGCAGGAGATGGCTACACCTTC
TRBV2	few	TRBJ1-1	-	CASLGRENTEAFF	TGTGCGTCGCTTGGCAGGGAAAACACTGAAGCTTTCTTT
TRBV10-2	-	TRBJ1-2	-	CASSEPRGQHYGYTF	TGCGCCAGCAGTGAGCCCCGAGGGCAACACTATGGCTACACCTTC
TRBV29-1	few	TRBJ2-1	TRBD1	CSANRRDRGNNEQFF	TGCAGCGCAAACCGCCGGGACAGGGGGAACAATGAGCAGTTCTTC
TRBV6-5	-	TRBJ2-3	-	CASSYSREDTQYF	TGTGCCAGCAGTTACTCCCGGGAAGATACGCAGTATTTT
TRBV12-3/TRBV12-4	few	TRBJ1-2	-	CASSPRGAHGYTF	TGTGCCAGCAGTCCTCGGGGGGCCCATGGCTACACCTTC
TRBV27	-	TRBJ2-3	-	CASSPDWATQYF	TGTGCCAGCAGTCCGGATTGGGCTACGCAGTATTTT
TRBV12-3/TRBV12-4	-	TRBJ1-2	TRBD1	CASSFRQGAISGYTF	TGTGCCAGCAGTTTTAGGCAGGGGGCTATCAGCGGCTACACCTTC
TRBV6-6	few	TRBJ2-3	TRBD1	CASSQRQGAVDTQYF	TGTGCCAGCAGTCAAAGACAGGGCGCAGTGGATACGCAGTATTTT
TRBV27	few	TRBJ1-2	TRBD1	CASTGGNGYTF	TGTGCCAGTACAGGGGGCAATGGCTACACCTTC
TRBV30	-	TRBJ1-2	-	CAWSVKGVAYGYTF	TGTGCCTGGAGTGTGAAGGGGGTTGCCTATGGCTACACCTTC
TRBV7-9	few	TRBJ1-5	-	CATAGSNGNQPQHF	TGTGCCACAGCTGGTTCGAATGGCAATCAGCCCCAGCATTTT
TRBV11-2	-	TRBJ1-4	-	CASSLDSLGMTNEKLFF	TGTGCCAGCAGCTTAGATTCTTTGGGAATGACTAATGAAAAACTGTTTTTT
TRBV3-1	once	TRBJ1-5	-	CASSPSRGQPQHF	TGTGCCAGCAGCCCCTCAAGAGGCCAGCCCCAGCATTTT
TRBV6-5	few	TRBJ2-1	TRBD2	CASSYSTIRGLAGGSSYNEQFF	TGTGCCAGCAGTTACTCGACTATTAGAGGACTAGCGGGGGGTAGTTCCTACAATGAGCAGTTCTTC
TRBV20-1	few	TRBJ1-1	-	CSVKGRVNTEAFF	TGCAGTGTAAAGGGGCGGGTGAACACTGAAGCTTTCTTT
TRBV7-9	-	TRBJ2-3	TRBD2	CAGSSAGSTDTQYF	TGTGCCGGCAGCTCAGCGGGGAGCACAGATACGCAGTATTTT
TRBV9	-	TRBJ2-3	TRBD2	CASSVGEGMGTDTRYF	TGTGCCAGCAGCGTAGGGGAGGGGATGGGCACAGATACGCGGTATTTT
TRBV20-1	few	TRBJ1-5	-	CSASRLGATQPQHF	TGCAGTGCCTCCCGTTTGGGGGCCACACAGCCCCAGCATTTT
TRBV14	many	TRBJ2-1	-	CASSQQNNEQFF	TGTGCCAGCAGCCAACAAAACAATGAGCAGTTCTTC
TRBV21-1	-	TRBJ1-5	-	CASSEVGNRPQHF	TGTGCCAGCAGCGAAGTCGGAAATCGGCCCCAGCATTTT
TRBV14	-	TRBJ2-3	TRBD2	CASSRAGTSGDTQYF	TGTGCCAGCAGCCGGGCCGGGACTAGCGGGGATACGCAGTATTTT
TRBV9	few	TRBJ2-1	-	CASSVGGNSYNEQFF	TGTGCCAGCAGCGTAGGGGGGAACTCCTACAATGAGCAGTTCTTC
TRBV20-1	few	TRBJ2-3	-	CSARNQVSTDTQYF	TGCAGTGCTCGAAATCAGGTCAGCACAGATACGCAGTATTTT
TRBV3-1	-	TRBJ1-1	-	CASSSRRRLNTEAFF	TGTGCCAGCAGCTCCCGAAGGCGGCTGAACACTGAAGCTTTCTTT
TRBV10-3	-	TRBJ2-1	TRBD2	CAIRAGGPKNEQFF	TGTGCCATCAGGGCGGGGGGGCCGAAAAATGAGCAGTTCTTC
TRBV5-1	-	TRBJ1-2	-	CAGHEGAGLEYGYTF	TGCGCCGGCCATGAGGGCGCGGGGCTGGAGTATGGCTACACCTTC
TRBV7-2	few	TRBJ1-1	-	CASSLAVETLNTEAFF	TGTGCCAGCAGCTTAGCAGTGGAGACCTTGAACACTGAGGCTTTCTTT
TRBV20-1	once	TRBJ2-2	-	CSASPLLTGELFF	TGCAGTGCTAGTCCCCTCCTTACCGGGGAGCTGTTTTTT